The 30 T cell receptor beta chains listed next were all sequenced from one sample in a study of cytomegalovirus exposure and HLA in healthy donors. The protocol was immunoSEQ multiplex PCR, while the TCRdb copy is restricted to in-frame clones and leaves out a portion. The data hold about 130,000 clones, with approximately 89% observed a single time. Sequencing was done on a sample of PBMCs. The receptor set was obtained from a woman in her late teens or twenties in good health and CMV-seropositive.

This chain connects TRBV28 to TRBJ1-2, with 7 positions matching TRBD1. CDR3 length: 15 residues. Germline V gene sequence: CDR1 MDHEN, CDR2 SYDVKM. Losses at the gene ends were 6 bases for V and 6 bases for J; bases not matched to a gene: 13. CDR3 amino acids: CASSSTDRVVNGYTF. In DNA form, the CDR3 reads TGTGCCAGCAGCTCGACCGACAGGGTGGTCAATGGCTACACCTTC.

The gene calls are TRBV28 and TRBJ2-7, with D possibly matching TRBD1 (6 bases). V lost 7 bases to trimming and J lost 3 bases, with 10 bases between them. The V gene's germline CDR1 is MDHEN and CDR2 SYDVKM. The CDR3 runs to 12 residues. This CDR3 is CASTRDNYEQYF. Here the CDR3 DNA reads TGTGCCAGCACCCGGGACAACTACGAGCAGTACTTC.

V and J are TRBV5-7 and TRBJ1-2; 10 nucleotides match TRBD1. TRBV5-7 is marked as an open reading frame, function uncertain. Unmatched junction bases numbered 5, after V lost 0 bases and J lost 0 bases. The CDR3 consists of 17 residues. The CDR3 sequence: CASSLEGTGVTNYGYTF. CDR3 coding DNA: TGTGCCAGCAGCTTGGAAGGGACAGGGGTTACTAACTATGGCTACACCTTC.

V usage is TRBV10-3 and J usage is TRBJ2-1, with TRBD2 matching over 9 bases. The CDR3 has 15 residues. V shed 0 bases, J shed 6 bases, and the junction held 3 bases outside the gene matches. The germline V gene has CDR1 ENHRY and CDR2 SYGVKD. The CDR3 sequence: CAISESRGGGNEQFF. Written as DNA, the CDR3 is TGTGCCATCAGTGAGTCGCGGGGGGGTGGCAATGAGCAGTTCTTC.

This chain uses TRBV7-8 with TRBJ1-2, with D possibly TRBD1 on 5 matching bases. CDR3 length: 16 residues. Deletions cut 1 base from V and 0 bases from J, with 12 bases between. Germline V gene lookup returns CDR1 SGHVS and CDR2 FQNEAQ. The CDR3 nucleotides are TGTGCCAGCAGCTTAGGGCGGGGCAGTTCTAACTATGGCTACACCTTC. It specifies CASSLGRGSSNYGYTF.

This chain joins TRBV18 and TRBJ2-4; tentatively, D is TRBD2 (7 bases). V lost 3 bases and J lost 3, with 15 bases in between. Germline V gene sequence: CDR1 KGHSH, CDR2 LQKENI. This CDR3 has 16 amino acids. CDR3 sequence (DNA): TGTGCCAGCTCACCTGTCGGGGGGCGAGTCAAAAACATTCAGTACTTC. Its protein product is CASSPVGGRVKNIQYF.

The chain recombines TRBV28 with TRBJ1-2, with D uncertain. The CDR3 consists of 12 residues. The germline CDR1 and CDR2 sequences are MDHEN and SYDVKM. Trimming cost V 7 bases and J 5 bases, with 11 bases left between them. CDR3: CASTPGSYGYTF. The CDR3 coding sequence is TGTGCCAGCACCCCGGGGTCATATGGCTACACCTTC.

The DNA for the CDR3 is TGTGCCAGCAGCAGGGGACAGGGGGGAAACACCATATATTTT. It codes for CASSRGQGGNTIYF. The chain has TRBV6-5 and TRBJ1-3; 10 positions match TRBD1. V trimming: 6 bases; J trimming: 4 bases; junction bases outside the gene matches: 3. CDR1 is MNHEY, CDR2 SVGAGI, per germline. The CDR3 is 14 amino acids.

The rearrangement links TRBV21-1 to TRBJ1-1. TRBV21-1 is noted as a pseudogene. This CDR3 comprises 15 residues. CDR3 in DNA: TGTGCCAGCAGCAAGGGCAGTCCCCGGGGGACTGAAGCTTTCTTT. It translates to CASSKGSPRGTEAFF.

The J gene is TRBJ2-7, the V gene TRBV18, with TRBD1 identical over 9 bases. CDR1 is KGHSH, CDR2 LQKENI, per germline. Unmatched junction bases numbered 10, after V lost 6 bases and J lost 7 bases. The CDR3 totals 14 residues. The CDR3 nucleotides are TGTGCCAGCTCCCCGGGACAGGGAGGTGGGGAGCAGTACTTC. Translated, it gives CASSPGQGGGEQYF.

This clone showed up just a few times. The CDR3 is CASSIKADYGYTF. CDR3 DNA sequence: TGTGCCAGTAGTATAAAGGCGGACTATGGCTACACCTTC. V usage is TRBV19 and J usage is TRBJ1-2; D gene unclear. The CDR3 spans 13 residues. V dropped 2 bases and J dropped 3 bases, with 7 bases sitting between them. Germline V lookup: CDR1 LNHDA, CDR2 SQIVND (reference sequence).

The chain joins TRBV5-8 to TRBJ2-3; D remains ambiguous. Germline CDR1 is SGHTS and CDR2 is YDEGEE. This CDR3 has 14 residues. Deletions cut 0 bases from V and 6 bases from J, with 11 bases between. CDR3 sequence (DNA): TGTGCCAGCAGCTTGGAACATGAGGCTGATACGCAGTATTTT. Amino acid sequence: CASSLEHEADTQYF.

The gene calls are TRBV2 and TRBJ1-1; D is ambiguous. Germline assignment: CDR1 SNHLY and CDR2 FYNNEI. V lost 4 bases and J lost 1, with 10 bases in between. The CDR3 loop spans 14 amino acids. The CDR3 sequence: CASSGAARNTEAFF. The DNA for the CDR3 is TGTGCCAGCAGTGGGGCAGCCAGGAACACTGAAGCTTTCTTT.

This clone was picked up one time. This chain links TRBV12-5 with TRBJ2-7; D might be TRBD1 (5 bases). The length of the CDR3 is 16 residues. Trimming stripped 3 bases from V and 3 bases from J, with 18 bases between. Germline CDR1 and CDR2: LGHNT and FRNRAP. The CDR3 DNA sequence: TGTGCTAGTGGTTTCGCCTCAGGGAACCTGATCTACGAGCAGTACTTC. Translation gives CASGFASGNLIYEQYF.

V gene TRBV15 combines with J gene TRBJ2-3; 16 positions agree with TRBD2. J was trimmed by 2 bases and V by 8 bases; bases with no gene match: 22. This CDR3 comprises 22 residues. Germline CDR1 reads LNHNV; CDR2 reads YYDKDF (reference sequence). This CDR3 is CATRGIIAGTSGGAAYTDTQYF. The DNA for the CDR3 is TGTGCCACCCGCGGAATAATCGCCGGGACTAGCGGGGGGGCCGCATACACAGATACGCAGTATTTT.

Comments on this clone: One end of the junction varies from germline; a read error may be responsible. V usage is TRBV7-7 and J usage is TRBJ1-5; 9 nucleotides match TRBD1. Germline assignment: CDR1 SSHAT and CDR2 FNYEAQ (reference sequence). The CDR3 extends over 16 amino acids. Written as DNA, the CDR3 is TGTGCTAGCAGCCCCGGACAGGGGATGGGCAATCAGCCCCAGCATTTT. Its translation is CASSPGQGMGNQPQHF. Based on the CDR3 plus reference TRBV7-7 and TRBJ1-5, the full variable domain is GAGVSQSPRYKVTKRGQDVTLRCDPISSHATLYWYQQALGQGPEFLTYFNYEAQPDKSGLPSDRFSAERPEGSISTLTIQRTEQRDSAMYRCASSPGQGMGNQPQHFGDGTRLSIL.

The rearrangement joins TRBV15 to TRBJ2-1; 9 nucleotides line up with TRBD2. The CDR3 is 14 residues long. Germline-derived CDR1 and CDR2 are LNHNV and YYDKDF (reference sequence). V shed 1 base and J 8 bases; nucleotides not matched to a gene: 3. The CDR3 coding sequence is TGTGCCACCAGCAGAGGGCTAGCGGGGTATGAGCAGTTCTTC. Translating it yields CATSRGLAGYEQFF. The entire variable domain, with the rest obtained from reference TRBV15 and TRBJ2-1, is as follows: DAMVIQNPRYQVTQFGKPVTLSCSQTLNHNVMYWYQQKSSQAPKLLFHYYDKDFNNEADTPDNFQSRRPNTSFCFLDIRSPGLGDTAMYLCATSRGLAGYEQFFGPGTRLTVL.

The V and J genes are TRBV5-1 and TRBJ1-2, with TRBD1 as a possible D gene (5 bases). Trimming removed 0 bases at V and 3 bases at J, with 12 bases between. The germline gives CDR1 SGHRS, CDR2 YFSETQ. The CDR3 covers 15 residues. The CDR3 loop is CASSLAIGGDYGYTF. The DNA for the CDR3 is TGCGCCAGCAGCTTGGCGATCGGGGGAGACTATGGCTACACCTTC.

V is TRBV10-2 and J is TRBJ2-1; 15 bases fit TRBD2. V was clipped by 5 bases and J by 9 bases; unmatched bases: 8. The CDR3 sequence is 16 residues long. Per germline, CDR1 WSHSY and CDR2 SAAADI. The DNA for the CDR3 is TGCGCCAGCAGTTCCGGACTAGCGGGGGGGCCGGGTGAGCAGTTCTTC. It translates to CASSSGLAGGPGEQFF.

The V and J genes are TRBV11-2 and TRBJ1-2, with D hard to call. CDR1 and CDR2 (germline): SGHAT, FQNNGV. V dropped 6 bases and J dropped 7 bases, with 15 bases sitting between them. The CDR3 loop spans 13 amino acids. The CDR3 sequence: CASRSVRGGGYTF. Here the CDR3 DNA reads TGTGCCAGCAGGTCCGTTCGGGGTGGTGGCTACACCTTC.

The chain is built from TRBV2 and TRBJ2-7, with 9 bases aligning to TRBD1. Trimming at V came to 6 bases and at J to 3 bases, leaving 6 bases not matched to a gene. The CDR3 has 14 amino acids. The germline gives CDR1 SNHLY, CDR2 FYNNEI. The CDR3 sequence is CASSTGQGLYEQYF. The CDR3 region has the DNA TGTGCCAGCAGCACGGGACAGGGCCTCTACGAGCAGTACTTC.

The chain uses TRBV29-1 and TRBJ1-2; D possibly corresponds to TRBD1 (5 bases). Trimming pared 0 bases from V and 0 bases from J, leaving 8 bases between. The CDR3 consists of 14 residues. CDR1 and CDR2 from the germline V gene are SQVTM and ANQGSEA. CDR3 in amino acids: CSVEDGQANYGYTF. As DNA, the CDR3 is TGCAGCGTTGAAGACGGACAAGCTAACTATGGCTACACCTTC.

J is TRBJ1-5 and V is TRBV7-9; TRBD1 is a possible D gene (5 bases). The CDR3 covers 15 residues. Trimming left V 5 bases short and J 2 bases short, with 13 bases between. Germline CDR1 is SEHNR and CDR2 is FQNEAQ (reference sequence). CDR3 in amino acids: CASSQGYVGNQPQHF. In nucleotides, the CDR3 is TGTGCCAGCAGCCAGGGTTATGTGGGCAATCAGCCCCAGCATTTT.

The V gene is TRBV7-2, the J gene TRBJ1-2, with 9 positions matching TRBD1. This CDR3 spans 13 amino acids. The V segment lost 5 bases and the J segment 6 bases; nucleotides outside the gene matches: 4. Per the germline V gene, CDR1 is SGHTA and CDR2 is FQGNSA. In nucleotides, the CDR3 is TGTGCCAGCAGCGAACAGGGGGCCCATGGCTACACCTTC. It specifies CASSEQGAHGYTF.

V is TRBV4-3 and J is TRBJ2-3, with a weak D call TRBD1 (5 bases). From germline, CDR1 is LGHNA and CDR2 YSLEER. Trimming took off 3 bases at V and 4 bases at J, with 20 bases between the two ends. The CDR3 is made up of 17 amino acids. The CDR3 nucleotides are TGCGCCAGCAGCCACGCCGTCCCCTCCAGGGTTCCAGATACGCAGTATTTT. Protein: CASSHAVPSRVPDTQYF.

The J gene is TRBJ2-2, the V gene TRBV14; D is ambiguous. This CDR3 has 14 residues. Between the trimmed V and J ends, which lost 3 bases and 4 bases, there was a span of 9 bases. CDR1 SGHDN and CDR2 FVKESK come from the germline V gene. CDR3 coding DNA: TGTGCCAGCAGCCACCTACCCGGCACCGGGGAGCTGTTTTTT. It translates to CASSHLPGTGELFF.

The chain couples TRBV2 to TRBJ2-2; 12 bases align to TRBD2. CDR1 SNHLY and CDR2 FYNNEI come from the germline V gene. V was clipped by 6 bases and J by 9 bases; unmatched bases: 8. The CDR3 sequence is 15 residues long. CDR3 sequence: CASRQTSGGHRELFF. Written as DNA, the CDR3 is TGTGCCAGCAGGCAGACTAGCGGGGGCCACCGGGAGCTGTTTTTT. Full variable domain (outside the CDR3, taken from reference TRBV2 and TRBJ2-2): EPEVTQTPSHQVTQMGQEVILRCVPISNHLYFYWYRQILGQKVEFLVSFYNNEISEKSEIFDDQFSVERPDGSNFTLKIRSTKLEDSAMYFCASRQTSGGHRELFFGEGSRLTVL.

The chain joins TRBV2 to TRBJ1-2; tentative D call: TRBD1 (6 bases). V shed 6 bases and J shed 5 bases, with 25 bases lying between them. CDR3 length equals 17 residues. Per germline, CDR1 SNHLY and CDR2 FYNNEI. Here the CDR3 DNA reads TGTGCCAGCAGAGTAAGGTCTGATCTACAGGGATCATATGGCTACACCTTC. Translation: CASRVRSDLQGSYGYTF.

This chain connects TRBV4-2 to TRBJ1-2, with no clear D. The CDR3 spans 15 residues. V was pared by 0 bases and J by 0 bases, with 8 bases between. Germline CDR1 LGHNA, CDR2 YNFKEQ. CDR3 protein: CASSQDGVPNYGYTF. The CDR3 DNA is TGTGCCAGCAGCCAAGACGGGGTACCTAACTATGGCTACACCTTC.

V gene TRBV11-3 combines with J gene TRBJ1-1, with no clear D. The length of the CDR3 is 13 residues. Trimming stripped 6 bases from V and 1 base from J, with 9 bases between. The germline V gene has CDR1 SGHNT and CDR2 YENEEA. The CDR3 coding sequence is TGTGCCAGCAGTACGGACTCGAACACTGAAGCTTTCTTT. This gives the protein CASSTDSNTEAFF. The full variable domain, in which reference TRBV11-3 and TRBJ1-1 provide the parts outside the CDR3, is EAGVVQSPRYKIIEKKQPVAFWCNPISGHNTLYWYLQNLGQGPELLIRYENEEAVDDSQLPKDRFSAERLKGVDSTLKIQPAELGDSAVYLCASSTDSNTEAFFGQGTRLTVV.